Presented here are 32 T cell receptor beta chains from one specimen sequenced in a study of cytomegalovirus exposure and HLA in healthy donors. PCR was performed using 60 Vbeta and 13 Jbeta primers. Sequenced by immunoSEQ multiplex PCR; TCRdb stores in-frame clones only, minus some. The sample contains tens of thousands of clones, under 80% of which appear only once. The sample consisted of PBMCs. The receptor source for this set is a young woman in good health and CMV-seronegative.

The gene calls are TRBV5-6 and TRBJ2-1; a possible D gene is TRBD2 (5 bases). CDR1 and CDR2 (germline): SGHDT, YYEEEE. The CDR3 runs 13 residues. V dropped 4 bases and J dropped 4 bases, with 9 bases sitting between them. CDR3 coding DNA: TGTGCCAGCAGCCCAGCGGCTTACAATGAGCAGTTCTTC. Its translation: CASSPAAYNEQFF. Using reference TRBV5-6 and TRBJ2-1 for the parts outside the CDR3, the full variable domain is DAGVTQSPTHLIKTRGQQVTLRCSPKSGHDTVSWYQQALGQGPQFIFQYYEEEERQRGNFPDRFSGHQFPNYSSELNVNALLLGDSALYLCASSPAAYNEQFFGPGTRLTVL.

The chain uses TRBV7-2 and TRBJ2-1; D may be TRBD2 (6 bases). Per the germline V gene, CDR1 is SGHTA and CDR2 is FQGNSA. The CDR3 contains 16 residues. V lost 1 base, J lost 0 bases, and 10 bases lay in between. The chain's CDR3 is CASSLVAGSSYNEQFF. The CDR3 DNA reads TGTGCCAGCAGCTTAGTGGCCGGGAGCTCCTACAATGAGCAGTTCTTC.

Concerning this clone itself: Sequence at one end of the junction differs from germline and may be a read error. The V call is TRBV9, the J call TRBJ1-3, with D unresolved. Germline-derived CDR1 and CDR2 are SGDLS and YYNGEE. This CDR3 has 16 residues. This CDR3 is CASGVGNRNSGNTIYF. For the CDR3, the DNA is TGTGCCAGCGGCGTAGGGAACAGAAACTCTGGAAACACCATATATTTT.

Turning to this clone: The sample holds other DNA sequences that translate to the same CDR3. The chain uses TRBV5-1 and TRBJ2-3, with 9 positions matching TRBD2. V dropped 0 bases and J dropped 4; count of bases not matched to a gene: 6. The CDR3 is 16 residues long. CDR1 SGHRS and CDR2 YFSETQ come from the germline V gene. CDR3 sequence reads: CASSLDSSGSSDTQYF. CDR3 nucleotide sequence: TGCGCCAGCAGCTTGGATAGTAGCGGGAGTTCAGATACGCAGTATTTT. The full variable domain, completed using reference TRBV5-1 and TRBJ2-3, is KAGVTQTPRYLIKTRGQQVTLSCSPISGHRSVSWYQQTPGQGLQFLFEYFSETQRNKGNFPGRFSGRQFSNSRSEMNVSTLELGDSALYLCASSLDSSGSSDTQYFGPGTRLTVL.

This clone was picked up one time. J is TRBJ2-1 and V is TRBV29-1, with 16 bases lining up with TRBD2. With V trimmed by 6 bases and J by 8 bases, 10 bases remained unmatched. The CDR3 is made up of 16 amino acids. In germline, CDR1 is SQVTM, CDR2 ANQGSEA. CDR3 in amino acids: CSVPPGTSGRGDEQFF. CDR3 sequence (DNA): TGCAGCGTGCCACCCGGGACTAGCGGGAGGGGTGATGAGCAGTTCTTC.

DNA of the CDR3: TGTGCCAGCTCACCAGGGACAGGAGACAATGAGCAGTTCTTC. This sequence encodes CASSPGTGDNEQFF. The chain links TRBV18 to TRBJ2-1, with 8 bases fitting TRBD1. The CDR3 length is 14 residues. CDR1 and CDR2 (germline): KGHSH, LQKENI. V was pared by 2 bases and J by 5 bases, with 2 bases of the junction left unmatched.

The chain joins TRBV6-5 to TRBJ1-2, with D tentatively TRBD1 (6 bases). Germline assignment: CDR1 MNHEY and CDR2 SVGAGI. CDR3 length: 15 amino acids. V dropped 3 bases and J dropped 8 bases, with 19 bases sitting between them. The CDR3 nucleotides are TGTGCCAGCAGTTATGTCCTCTCAGGGGCACGGGGCTACACCTTC. This gives the protein CASSYVLSGARGYTF.

This chain uses TRBV5-6 with TRBJ2-3; the match to TRBD1 covers 7 bases. Germline values: CDR1 SGHDT, CDR2 YYEEEE. V dropped 4 bases and J dropped 4; count of bases not matched to a gene: 12. The CDR3 is made up of 16 amino acids. Here the CDR3 reads CASSAAEDRRPDTQYF. In DNA form, the CDR3 reads TGTGCCAGCAGCGCCGCCGAGGACAGGCGCCCAGATACGCAGTATTTT.

The CDR3, as DNA: TGCGCCAGCAGCCCCTGGCAGGCCTCTGGAAACACCATATATTTT. Translated: CASSPWQASGNTIYF. V gene TRBV5-1 combines with J gene TRBJ1-3; D is ambiguous. Trimming removed 4 bases at V and 0 bases at J, with 11 bases between. The V gene's germline CDR1 is SGHRS and CDR2 YFSETQ. The length of the CDR3 is 15 residues.

The rearrangement joins TRBV4-2 to TRBJ1-1, with D maybe TRBD1 (6 bases). Germline V CDR1 and CDR2: LGHNA, YNFKEQ. The CDR3 contains 17 residues. V lost 5 bases and J lost 0, with 19 bases in between. This CDR3 is CASSTKGGDTMNTEAFF. The CDR3 coding sequence is TGTGCCAGCAGCACCAAAGGGGGGGATACAATGAACACTGAAGCTTTCTTT.

This chain links TRBV9 with TRBJ2-3; D is possibly TRBD2 (5 bases). This CDR3 comprises 14 residues. Trimming took 0 bases from V and 6 from J, leaving 11 bases between them. Per the germline V gene, CDR1 is SGDLS and CDR2 is YYNGEE. The CDR3 spells CASSVGRYTDTQYF. In DNA form, the CDR3 reads TGTGCCAGCAGCGTAGGGAGGTACACCGATACGCAGTATTTT.

This chain joins TRBV27 and TRBJ2-7, with 12 bases fitting TRBD2. The CDR3 totals 16 residues. Per the germline V gene, CDR1 is MNHEY and CDR2 is SMNVEV (reference sequence). The V segment lost 3 bases and the J segment 1 base; nucleotides outside the gene matches: 4. CDR3 in DNA: TGTGCCAGCAGTTTCCTGGGACTAGCGGGTTCCTACGAGCAGTACTTC. Its translation: CASSFLGLAGSYEQYF.

This clone has just a few counts. CDR3 sequence reads: CASSRTGSYNEQFF. CDR3 nucleotides: TGTGCCAGCAGTCGGACAGGCTCCTACAATGAGCAGTTCTTC. The V gene is TRBV5-4, the J gene TRBJ2-1; 7 bases fit TRBD1. Per germline, CDR1 SGHNT and CDR2 YYREEE (reference sequence). The V gene end was trimmed by 5 bases and the J gene end by 0 bases; junction bases not matched to a gene: 2. The CDR3 totals 14 residues.

The chain couples TRBV6-5 to TRBJ2-3, with D maybe TRBD1 (6 bases). This CDR3 contains 16 residues. The V end was cut by 4 bases, the J end by 2 bases, with 16 bases between. Germline V gene lookup returns CDR1 MNHEY and CDR2 SVGAGI. The CDR3 is CASSSLWYRDTDTQYF. DNA of the CDR3: TGTGCCAGCAGTTCCTTATGGTACAGGGACACAGATACGCAGTATTTT.

This chain uses TRBV5-1 with TRBJ1-1, with 8 bases identical to TRBD1. Per germline, CDR1 SGHRS and CDR2 YFSETQ. With V trimmed by 2 bases and J by 0 bases, 3 bases remained unmatched. The CDR3 loop spans 15 amino acids. CDR3 protein: CASSLQGGLNTEAFF. The CDR3 nucleotides are TGCGCCAGCAGCTTACAGGGGGGATTGAACACTGAAGCTTTCTTT. Full variable domain (remainder filled in from reference TRBV5-1 and TRBJ1-1): KAGVTQTPRYLIKTRGQQVTLSCSPISGHRSVSWYQQTPGQGLQFLFEYFSETQRNKGNFPGRFSGRQFSNSRSEMNVSTLELGDSALYLCASSLQGGLNTEAFFGQGTRLTVV.

The chain carries TRBV9 and TRBJ1-2; weak D call: TRBD1 (6 bases). V lost 2 bases and J lost 10, with 12 bases in between. Germline V gene sequence: CDR1 SGDLS, CDR2 YYNGEE. CDR3 length equals 12 residues. In nucleotides, the CDR3 is TGTGCCAGCAGCGTCCAACAGGGTGCCTACACCTTC. Encoded protein: CASSVQQGAYTF.

The chain couples TRBV7-2 to TRBJ1-1; perhaps TRBD1 as D (6 bases). Germline values: CDR1 SGHTA, CDR2 FQGNSA. CDR3 length equals 17 residues. V was shortened by 5 bases and J by 1 base, with 20 bases between the two germline ends. Here the CDR3 reads CASSPGGPGIRNTEAFF. The CDR3 coding sequence is TGTGCCAGCAGCCCCGGGGGGCCGGGCATCCGGAACACTGAAGCTTTCTTT.

The CDR3 region is CASSEEQGSLNEQYF. The DNA of the CDR3 is TGCGCCAGCAGTGAAGAACAGGGAAGTTTAAACGAGCAGTACTTC. The chain carries TRBV10-2 and TRBJ2-7, with D perhaps TRBD1 (6 bases). The CDR3 runs to 15 residues. Trimming cost V 3 bases and J 5 bases, with 17 bases left between them. The germline V gene encodes CDR1 WSHSY and CDR2 SAAADI.

Points on this clone: One end of the junction fails to match germline, which may point to a read error. The CDR3 loop reads CSSGTRGRNEKLFF. In DNA, the CDR3 is TGTTCCAGCGGAACCAGGGGGCGTAATGAAAAACTGTTTTTT. The chain joins TRBV7-9 to TRBJ1-4, with 8 bases fitting TRBD1. The germline gives CDR1 SEHNR, CDR2 FQNEAQ (reference sequence). The CDR3 contains 14 residues.

In this sample, this clone turned up once. The chain combines TRBV7-2 with TRBJ2-2, with D perhaps matching TRBD2 (6 bases). CDR3 size: 14 residues. Between the trimmed V and J ends, which lost 3 bases and 4 bases, there was a span of 9 bases. CDR1 is SGHTA and CDR2 is FQGNSA in the germline V gene. The CDR3 DNA reads TGTGCCAGCAGCTTTAGCGGCGGCACCGGGGAGCTGTTTTTT. Amino acid sequence: CASSFSGGTGELFF.

The V and J genes are TRBV6-5 and TRBJ1-1; D gene ambiguous. V was pared by 7 bases and J by 1 base, with 10 bases between. The germline V gene encodes CDR1 MNHEY and CDR2 SVGAGI. The CDR3 runs 13 residues. The CDR3 protein is CASTDAGNTEAFF. The DNA for the CDR3 is TGTGCCAGCACCGATGCGGGGAACACTGAAGCTTTCTTT.

This clone came up once. The chain carries TRBV7-6 and TRBJ2-5; weak D call: TRBD1 (5 bases). Trimming pared 1 base from V and 10 bases from J, leaving 10 bases between. The V gene's germline CDR1 is SGHVS and CDR2 FNYEAQ. The CDR3 consists of 12 residues. In DNA form, the CDR3 reads TGTGCCAGCAGCTTAGGGGAAGGGGACCAGTACTTC. The encoded protein is CASSLGEGDQYF.

The DNA of the CDR3 is TGCGCCAGCAGCCTACAACCGGGACAGAACTACGAGCAGTACTTC. Amino acid sequence: CASSLQPGQNYEQYF. The V call is TRBV5-1, the J call TRBJ2-7, with TRBD1 matching 7 bases. CDR3 length equals 15 residues. The V gene's germline CDR1 is SGHRS and CDR2 YFSETQ. V was clipped by 4 bases and J by 3 bases; unmatched bases: 10.

This clone was seen a single time. J is TRBJ1-1 and V is TRBV7-2; no firm D call. Germline CDR1 reads SGHTA; CDR2 reads FQGNSA. The CDR3 is made up of 15 amino acids. V shed 5 bases and J shed 0 bases, with 13 bases lying between them. The CDR3 reads CASSIVGAMNTEAFF. The DNA for the CDR3 is TGTGCCAGCAGCATAGTCGGAGCCATGAACACTGAAGCTTTCTTT.

CDR3 loop: CASIMPPQYEELFGYTF. CDR3 sequence (DNA): TGTGCCAGTATTATGCCCCCCCAGTACGAGGAGTTGTTTGGCTACACCTTC. V is TRBV19 and J is TRBJ1-2; D remains unclear. V was trimmed by 7 bases and J by 7 bases, leaving 28 bases between them. Germline-derived CDR1 and CDR2 are LNHDA and SQIVND (reference sequence). The CDR3 is 17 residues long.

As for this clone: Other DNA sequences from this sample encode an identical CDR3 as well. The rearrangement uses TRBV7-2 and TRBJ1-2, with 10 bases fitting TRBD1. CDR3 size: 16 residues. V shed 6 bases and J 5 bases; nucleotides not matched to a gene: 12. The V gene's germline CDR1 is SGHTA and CDR2 FQGNSA. The CDR3 protein is CASSPGQGRIAYGYTF. The CDR3 coding sequence is TGTGCCAGCAGTCCGGGACAGGGGAGAATCGCATATGGCTACACCTTC.

The V gene is TRBV7-9, the J gene TRBJ2-7; 11 bases align to TRBD2. The trim removed 0 bases at V and 3 bases at J, leaving 4 bases unmatched. Germline V CDR1 and CDR2: SEHNR, FQNEAQ (reference sequence). This CDR3 contains 16 residues. CDR3 nucleotides: TGTGCCAGCAGCTTAGCAACACTAGCGGGAGACTACGAGCAGTACGTC. Translating it yields CASSLATLAGDYEQYV.

V usage is TRBV18 and J usage is TRBJ2-7, with 8 positions matching TRBD2. Germline lookup yields CDR1 KGHSH and CDR2 LQKENI. The CDR3 extends over 14 amino acids. Losses at the gene ends were 9 bases for V and 2 bases for J; bases not matched to a gene: 9. CDR3 in amino acids: CASNGPGGPYEQYF. CDR3 sequence (DNA): TGTGCCAGTAACGGCCCGGGAGGGCCCTACGAGCAGTACTTC.

This clone showed up just a few times. J is TRBJ1-2 and V is TRBV19; 7 bases line up with TRBD1. The CDR3 loop spans 15 amino acids. Per germline, CDR1 LNHDA and CDR2 SQIVND (reference sequence). V was clipped by 4 bases and J by 0 bases; unmatched bases: 5. The DNA of the CDR3 is TGTGCCAGTAGTACCCGACAGGGACCTAACTATGGCTACACCTTC. Translating gives CASSTRQGPNYGYTF.

The rearrangement uses TRBV28 and TRBJ2-7; 9 nucleotides agree with TRBD1. The V gene's germline CDR1 is MDHEN and CDR2 SYDVKM. V shed 6 bases, J shed 0 bases, and the junction held 6 bases outside the gene matches. The CDR3 is made up of 15 amino acids. CDR3 sequence reads: CASRPGQGLSYEQYF. CDR3 DNA: TGTGCCAGCAGGCCGGGACAGGGCCTCTCCTACGAGCAGTACTTC.

This chain joins TRBV10-3 and TRBJ2-7; maybe TRBD1 (6 bases). This CDR3 spans 14 amino acids. Germline V CDR1 and CDR2: ENHRY, SYGVKD. V was shortened by 5 bases and J by 0 bases, with 11 bases between the two germline ends. The CDR3 here is CAISRTDSSYEQYV. In DNA form, the CDR3 reads TGTGCCATCAGTAGGACAGACAGCTCCTACGAGCAGTACGTC.

V is TRBV5-1 and J is TRBJ2-3; 8 bases fit TRBD2. This CDR3 is 17 amino acids long. CDR1 and CDR2 from the germline V gene are SGHRS and YFSETQ. V lost 0 bases, J lost 1 base, and 7 bases stayed unmatched. The CDR3 loop reads CASSLDGRAGGTDTQYF. The CDR3 nucleotides are TGCGCCAGCAGCTTGGACGGGCGAGCGGGAGGCACAGATACGCAGTATTTT.